This entry lists 3 T cell receptor beta chains sequenced from one sample in a study of OX40 agonist ivuxolimab in advanced cancers. The repertoire was sequenced with immunoSEQ multiplex PCR; TCRdb's copy has only in-frame clones and lacks some. The profile covers approximately 74,000 clones, with around 85% appearing a single time and 2.2% taken by the ten largest. The sequencing here drew on CD4+ or CD8+ T cells sorted from blood, taken in a trial of the OX40 agonist ivuxolimab. The receptors derive from an adult with an advanced solid tumor such as melanoma, head and neck, liver or kidney cancer.

V and J are TRBV28 and TRBJ1-2; D gene ambiguous. The germline gives CDR1 MDHEN, CDR2 SYDVKM. V was trimmed by 2 bases and J by 2 bases, leaving 12 bases between them. The CDR3 runs to 15 residues. CDR3 coding DNA: TGTGCCAGCAGTTTAACGGGCAGACGAAACTATGGCTACACCTTC. This encodes CASSLTGRRNYGYTF.

In this sample, this clone turned up once. V gene TRBV21-1 combines with J gene TRBJ2-1; the D call TRBD1 from the table was never checked on the DNA. TRBV21-1 is flagged as a pseudogene. This CDR3 region has 14 residues. As DNA, the CDR3 is TGTGCCAGCAGCAATGGGGAAGGGGGAGATGAGCAGTTCTTC. Protein product: CASSNGEGGDEQFF.

The chain uses TRBV9 and TRBJ2-7; the D is unclear. The CDR3 consists of 16 residues. Germline V gene data show CDR1 as SGDLS and CDR2 as YYNGEE. Trimming pared 0 bases from V and 1 base from J, leaving 14 bases between. CDR3 bases: TGTGCCAGCAGCGTAGGCATATCCTACACTTCCTACGAGCAGTACTTC. The encoded protein is CASSVGISYTSYEQYF. Full variable domain (outside the CDR3, taken from reference TRBV9 and TRBJ2-7): DSGVTQTPKHLITATGQRVTLRCSPRSGDLSVYWYQQSLDQGLQFLIQYYNGEERAKGNILERFSAQQFPDLHSELNLSSLELGDSALYFCASSVGISYTSYEQYFGPGTRLTVT.